This TCR beta chain is from a study of blood T cell repertoires in COVID-19. Looking at the study overall: The study drew acute and convalescent COVID-19 samples from the United States, Italy and Spain. The analysed material was cDNA or gDNA that came from T cells, B-cell-depleted T cells, or PBMCs.

Germline values: CDR1 KGHSH, CDR2 LQKENI. V was pared by 4 bases and J by 1 base, with 10 bases between. The CDR3 covers 14 residues. Under the authors' procedure: Nucleated cell counts were estimated from reference gene primer amplification. Only in-frame clones appear in the TCRdb table, and some are missing; sequencing was by immunoSEQ multiplex PCR. V and J calls plus clone size are reproduced from that table; the DNA served to infer D and trimming. This table has 52,000 or so clones, around 86% appearing once. This TCR came from a man older than 75 with acute or convalescent COVID-19. Material for sequencing was peripheral blood. This sequence joins TRBV18 and TRBJ1-1; D is ambiguous. The CDR3 loop reads CASSRDRGNTEAFF. CDR3 in DNA: TGTGCCAGCTCACGTGACCGGGGGAACACTGAAGCTTTCTTT.